This paragraph reports one T cell receptor (beta chain). The data originate from a study of identical twins. With V trimmed by 4 bases and J by 3 bases, 6 bases remained unmatched. The V gene's germline CDR1 is LGHDT and CDR2 YNNKEL (reference sequence). There are 15 residues in the CDR3. Only healthy Caucasians were enrolled as donors. TCRdb re-derived calls from the 5' RACE reads in MiXCR, one entry per CDR3 protein. The data hold about 530,000 distinct CDR3 sequences, with roughly 15% observed a single time. The same data also went into a second study, on yellow fever vaccine responses in identical twins.

The chain links TRBV3-1 to TRBJ1-1; the match to TRBD1 covers 9 bases. Sequencing input: CD4+ T cells sorted from blood. The sequence was collected from a woman aged 18 to 35 in good health. CDR3 sequence: CASSRTGARHTEAFF. The DNA for the CDR3 is TGTGCCAGCAGCCGGACAGGGGCGAGGCACACTGAAGCTTTCTTT.